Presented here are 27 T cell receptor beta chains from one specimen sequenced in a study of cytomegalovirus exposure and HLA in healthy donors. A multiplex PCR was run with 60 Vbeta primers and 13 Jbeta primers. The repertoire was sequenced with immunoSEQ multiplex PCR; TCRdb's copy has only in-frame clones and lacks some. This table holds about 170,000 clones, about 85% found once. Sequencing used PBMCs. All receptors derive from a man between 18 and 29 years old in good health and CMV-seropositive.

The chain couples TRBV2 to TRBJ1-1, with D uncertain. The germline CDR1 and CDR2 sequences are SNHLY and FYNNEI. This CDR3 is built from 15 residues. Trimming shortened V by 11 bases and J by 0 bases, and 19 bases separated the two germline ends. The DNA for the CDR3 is TGTGCCTCGAGGTCCTCTTATGGCATGAACACTGAAGCTTTCTTT. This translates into CASRSSYGMNTEAFF.

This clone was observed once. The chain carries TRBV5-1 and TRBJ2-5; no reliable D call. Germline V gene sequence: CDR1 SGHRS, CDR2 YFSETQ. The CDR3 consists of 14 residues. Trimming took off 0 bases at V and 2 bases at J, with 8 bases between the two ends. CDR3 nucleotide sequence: TGCGCCAGCAGCTTGGTTTCAGGACAAGAGACCCAGTACTTC. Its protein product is CASSLVSGQETQYF.

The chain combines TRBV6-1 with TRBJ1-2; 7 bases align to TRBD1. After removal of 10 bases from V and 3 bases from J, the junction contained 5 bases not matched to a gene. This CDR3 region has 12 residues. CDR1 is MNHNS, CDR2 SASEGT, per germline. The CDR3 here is CATDREDYGYTF. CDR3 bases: TGTGCCACCGACAGGGAGGACTATGGCTACACCTTC.

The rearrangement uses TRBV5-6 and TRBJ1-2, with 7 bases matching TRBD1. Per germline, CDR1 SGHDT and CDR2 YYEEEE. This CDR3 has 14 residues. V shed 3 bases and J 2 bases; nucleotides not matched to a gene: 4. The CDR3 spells CASSYGTENYGYTF. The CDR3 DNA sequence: TGTGCCAGCAGCTATGGGACAGAAAACTATGGCTACACCTTC.

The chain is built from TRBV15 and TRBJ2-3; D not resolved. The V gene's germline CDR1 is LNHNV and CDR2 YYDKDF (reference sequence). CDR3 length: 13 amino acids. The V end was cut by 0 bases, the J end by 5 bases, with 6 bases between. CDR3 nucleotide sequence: TGTGCCACCAGCAGAGATGGTAGAGATACGCAGTATTTT. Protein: CATSRDGRDTQYF.

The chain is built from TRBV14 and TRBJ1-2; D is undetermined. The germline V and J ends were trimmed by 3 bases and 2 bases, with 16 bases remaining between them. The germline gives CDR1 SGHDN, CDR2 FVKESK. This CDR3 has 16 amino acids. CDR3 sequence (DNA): TGTGCCAGCAGCCAGGGCTGGGTTTCGGCCAACTATGGCTACACCTTC. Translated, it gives CASSQGWVSANYGYTF.

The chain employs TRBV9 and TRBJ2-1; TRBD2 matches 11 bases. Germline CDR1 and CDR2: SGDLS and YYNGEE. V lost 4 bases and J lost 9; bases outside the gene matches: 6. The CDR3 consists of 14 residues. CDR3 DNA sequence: TGTGCCAGCAGCCCTAGCGGGGGGTTGAGTGAGCAGTTCTTC. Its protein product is CASSPSGGLSEQFF.

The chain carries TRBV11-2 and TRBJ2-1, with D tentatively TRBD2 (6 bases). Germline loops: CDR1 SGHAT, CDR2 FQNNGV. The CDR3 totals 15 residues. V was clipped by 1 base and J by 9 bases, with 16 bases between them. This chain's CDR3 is CASSLGGTVSSEQFF. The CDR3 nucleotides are TGTGCCAGCAGCTTAGGGGGGACTGTCTCCAGTGAGCAGTTCTTC.

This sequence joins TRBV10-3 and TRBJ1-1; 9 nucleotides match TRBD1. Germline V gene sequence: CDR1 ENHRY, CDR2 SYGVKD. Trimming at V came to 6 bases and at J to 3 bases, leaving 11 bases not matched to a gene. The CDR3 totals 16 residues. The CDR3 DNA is TGTGCCATCAGCGGAGACCCGGGACAGGGACACACTGAAGCTTTCTTT. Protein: CAISGDPGQGHTEAFF.

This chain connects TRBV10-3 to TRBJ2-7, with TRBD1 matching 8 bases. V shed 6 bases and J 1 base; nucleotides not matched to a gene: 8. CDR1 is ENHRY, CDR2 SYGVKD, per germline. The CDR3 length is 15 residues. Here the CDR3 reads CAIRATGEGSYEQYF. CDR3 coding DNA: TGTGCCATCAGAGCGACAGGGGAAGGGTCCTACGAGCAGTACTTC.

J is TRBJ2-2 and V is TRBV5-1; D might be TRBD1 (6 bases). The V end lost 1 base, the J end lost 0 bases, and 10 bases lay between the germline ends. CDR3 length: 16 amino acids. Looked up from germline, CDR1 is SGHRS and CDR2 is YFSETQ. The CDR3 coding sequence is TGCGCCAGCAGCTTGACAGGGAGCGCGAACACCGGGGAGCTGTTTTTT. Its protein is CASSLTGSANTGELFF. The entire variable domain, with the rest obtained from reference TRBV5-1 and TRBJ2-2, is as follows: KAGVTQTPRYLIKTRGQQVTLSCSPISGHRSVSWYQQTPGQGLQFLFEYFSETQRNKGNFPGRFSGRQFSNSRSEMNVSTLELGDSALYLCASSLTGSANTGELFFGEGSRLTVL.

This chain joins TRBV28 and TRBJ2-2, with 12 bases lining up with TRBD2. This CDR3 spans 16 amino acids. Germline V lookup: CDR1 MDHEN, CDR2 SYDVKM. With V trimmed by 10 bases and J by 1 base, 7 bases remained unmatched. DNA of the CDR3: TGTGCCACCACTAGCGGGGGGACCTTGAACACCGGGGAGCTGTTTTTT. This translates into CATTSGGTLNTGELFF.

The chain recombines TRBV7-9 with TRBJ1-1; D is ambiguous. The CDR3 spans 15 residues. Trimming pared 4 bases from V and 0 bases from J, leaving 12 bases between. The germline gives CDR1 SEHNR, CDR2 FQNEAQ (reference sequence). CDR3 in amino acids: CASSSRLGLNTEAFF. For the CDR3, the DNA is TGTGCCAGCAGCTCCAGGTTAGGCCTGAACACTGAAGCTTTCTTT.

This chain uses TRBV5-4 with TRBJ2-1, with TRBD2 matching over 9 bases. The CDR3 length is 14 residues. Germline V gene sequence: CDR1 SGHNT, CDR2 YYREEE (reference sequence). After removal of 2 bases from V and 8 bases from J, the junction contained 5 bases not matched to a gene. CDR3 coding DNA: TGTGCCAGCAGCTTCGGCGGGGGGGCCGATGAGCAGTTCTTC. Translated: CASSFGGGADEQFF.

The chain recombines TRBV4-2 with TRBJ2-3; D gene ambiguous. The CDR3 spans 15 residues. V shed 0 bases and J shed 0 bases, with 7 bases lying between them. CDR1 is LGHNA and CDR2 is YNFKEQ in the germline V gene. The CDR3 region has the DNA TGTGCCAGCAGCCAAGATGGCCGAAGCACAGATACGCAGTATTTT. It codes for CASSQDGRSTDTQYF.

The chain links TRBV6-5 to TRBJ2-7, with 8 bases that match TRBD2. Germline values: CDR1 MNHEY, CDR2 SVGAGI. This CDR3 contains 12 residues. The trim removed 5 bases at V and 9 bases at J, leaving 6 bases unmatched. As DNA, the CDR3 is TGTGCCAGCAGTAGCGGGGGCCGCGGGCAGTACTTC. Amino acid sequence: CASSSGGRGQYF.

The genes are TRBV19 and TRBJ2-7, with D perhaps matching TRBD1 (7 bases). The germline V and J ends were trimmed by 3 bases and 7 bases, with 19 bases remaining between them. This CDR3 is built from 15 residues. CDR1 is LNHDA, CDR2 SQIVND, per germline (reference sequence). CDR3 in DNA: TGTGCCAGTAGTATCCCAGGGGGGCGAGCCGTGGAGCAGTACTTC. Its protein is CASSIPGGRAVEQYF.

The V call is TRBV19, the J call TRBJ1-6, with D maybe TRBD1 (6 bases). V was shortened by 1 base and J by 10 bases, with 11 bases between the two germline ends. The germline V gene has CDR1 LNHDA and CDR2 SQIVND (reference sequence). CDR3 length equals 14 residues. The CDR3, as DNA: TGTGCCAGTAGTATAGGACAGGAGAGCTCACCCCTCCACTTT. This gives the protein CASSIGQESSPLHF. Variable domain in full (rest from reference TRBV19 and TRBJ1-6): DGGITQSPKYLFRKEGQNVTLSCEQNLNHDAMYWYRQDPGQGLRLIYYSQIVNDFQKGDIAEGYSVSREKKESFPLTVTSAQKNPTAFYLCASSIGQESSPLHFGNGTRLTVT.

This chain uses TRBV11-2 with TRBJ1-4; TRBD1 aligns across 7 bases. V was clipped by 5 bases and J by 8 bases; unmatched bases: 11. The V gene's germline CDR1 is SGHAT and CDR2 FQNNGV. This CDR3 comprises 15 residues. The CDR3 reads CASSPSSTGREKLFF. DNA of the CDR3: TGTGCCAGCAGCCCTAGTTCGACAGGGCGCGAAAAACTGTTTTTT.

The CDR3 DNA reads as TGTGCCAGCAGCTACCCGGACAGGGGGCACGAGCAGTACTTC. It specifies CASSYPDRGHEQYF. The J gene is TRBJ2-7, the V gene TRBV7-9; 11 nucleotides match TRBD1. From germline, CDR1 is SEHNR and CDR2 FQNEAQ (reference sequence). This CDR3 is built from 14 residues. Unmatched junction bases numbered 4, after V lost 4 bases and J lost 5 bases. The variable domain in full, with the rest retrieved from reference TRBV7-9 and TRBJ2-7, is DTGVSQNPRHKITKRGQNVTFRCDPISEHNRLYWYRQTLGQGPEFLTYFQNEAQLEKSRLLSDRFSAERPKGSFSTLEIQRTEQGDSAMYLCASSYPDRGHEQYFGPGTRLTVT.

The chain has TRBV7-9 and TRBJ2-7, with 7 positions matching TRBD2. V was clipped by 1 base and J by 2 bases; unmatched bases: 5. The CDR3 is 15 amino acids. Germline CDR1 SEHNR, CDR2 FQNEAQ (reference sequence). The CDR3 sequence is CASSLGGGFAYEQYF. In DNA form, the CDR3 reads TGTGCCAGCAGCTTAGGGGGAGGGTTCGCCTACGAGCAGTACTTC.

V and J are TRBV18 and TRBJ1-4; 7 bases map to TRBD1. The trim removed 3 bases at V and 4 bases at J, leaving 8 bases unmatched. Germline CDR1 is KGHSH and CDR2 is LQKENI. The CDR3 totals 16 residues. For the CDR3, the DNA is TGTGCCAGCTCACCGTCCAACAGGGGAAATAATGAAAAACTGTTTTTT. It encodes CASSPSNRGNNEKLFF.

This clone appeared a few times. CDR3 nucleotide sequence: TGTGCCAGCAGCTCCCCAGCGAACACCGGGGAGCTGTTTTTT. Protein sequence: CASSSPANTGELFF. The chain has TRBV7-9 and TRBJ2-2, with D unresolved. The germline V gene encodes CDR1 SEHNR and CDR2 FQNEAQ (reference sequence). V was clipped by 4 bases and J by 0 bases, with 6 bases between them. The CDR3 sequence is 14 residues long.

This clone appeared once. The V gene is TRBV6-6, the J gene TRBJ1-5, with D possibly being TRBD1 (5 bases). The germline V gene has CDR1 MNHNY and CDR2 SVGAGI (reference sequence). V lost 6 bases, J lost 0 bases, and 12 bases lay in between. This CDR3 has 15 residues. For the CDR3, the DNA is TGTGCCAGCAGCCCACAGGTTATTAGCAATCAGCCCCAGCATTTT. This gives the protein CASSPQVISNQPQHF.

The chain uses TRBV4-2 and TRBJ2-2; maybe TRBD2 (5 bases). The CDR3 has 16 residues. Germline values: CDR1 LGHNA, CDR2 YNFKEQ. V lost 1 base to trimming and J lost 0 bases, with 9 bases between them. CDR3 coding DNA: TGTGCCAGCAGCCAAGGCGGGCACGCGAACACCGGGGAGCTGTTTTTT. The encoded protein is CASSQGGHANTGELFF.

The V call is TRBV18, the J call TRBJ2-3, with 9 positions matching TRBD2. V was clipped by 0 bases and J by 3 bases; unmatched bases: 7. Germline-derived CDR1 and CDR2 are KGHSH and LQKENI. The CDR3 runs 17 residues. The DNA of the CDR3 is TGTGCCAGCTCACCACCTTCGCGGGGGGGCCCAACAGATACGCAGTATTTT. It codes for CASSPPSRGGPTDTQYF.

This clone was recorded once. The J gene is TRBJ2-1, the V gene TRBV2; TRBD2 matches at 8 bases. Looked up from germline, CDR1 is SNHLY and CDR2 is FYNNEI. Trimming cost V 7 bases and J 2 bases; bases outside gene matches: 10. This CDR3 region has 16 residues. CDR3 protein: CASIGLRGGPYNEQFF. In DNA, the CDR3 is TGTGCCAGCATTGGGCTTCGGGGGGGGCCCTACAATGAGCAGTTCTTC.